This TCR beta chain was retrieved from a study of T cell responses to AZD1222 COVID-19 vaccine. Study-level points and caveats: Mostly white British, mostly female donors; authors suggested clonal diversity may be underestimated.

This clone has a single count. Its antigen remains unidentified. Some clones are missing from TCRdb's copy, which holds only in-frame ones; the method was immunoSEQ multiplex PCR. The data show about 83,000 clones, approximately 89% seen once. The CDR3 contains 15 residues. Germline loops: CDR1 KGHSH, CDR2 LQKENI. V gave up 3 bases and J gave up 4 bases, with 15 bases separating them. This rearrangement joins TRBV18 to TRBJ1-2, with D uncertain. The receptor's source is an adult who received the AZD1222 COVID-19 vaccine. Here the sequenced sample was peripheral blood, taken 28 days after the second AZD1222 dose. Here the CDR3 DNA reads TGTGCCAGCTCACCTTATTCCGGACTCTCCTATGGCTACACCTTC. Its translation: CASSPYSGLSYGYTF. The full variable domain, its missing parts supplied by reference TRBV18 and TRBJ1-2, is NAGVMQNPRHLVRRRGQEARLRCSPMKGHSHVYWYRQLPEEGLKFMVYLQKENIIDESGMPKERFSAEFPKEGPSILRIQQVVRGDSAAYFCASSPYSGLSYGYTFGSGTRLTVV.